These T cell receptor beta chains were read from a single sample in a study of blood T cells in healthy people across ages. MiXCR, applied by TCRdb to the 5' RACE reads, yields one record per CDR3 protein. The table records about 1.5 million distinct CDR3 sequences, approximately 39% of them present only once. The sequenced material came from blood. The receptors come from a woman under 30 in good health. CDR3s leave out the opening cysteine and the closing phenylalanine or tryptophan. Each record gives: V gene, CDR3 length, J gene, CDR3 protein.

v_gene: TRBV27
len: 13
j_gene: TRBJ1-1
CDR3aa: ASSSDGYTGTEAF

v_gene: TRBV12-5
len: 12
j_gene: TRBJ1-1
CDR3aa: ASGLVPGGARAF

v_gene: TRBV6-6
len: 13
j_gene: TRBJ1-2
CDR3aa: ASSSTSTGTYGYT

v_gene: TRBV29-1
len: 13
j_gene: TRBJ2-7
CDR3aa: SVPLPGVYPNEQY

v_gene: TRBV7-3
len: 14
j_gene: TRBJ2-4
CDR3aa: ASSQTSGAPKNIQY

v_gene: TRBV2
len: 11
j_gene: TRBJ1-1
CDR3aa: ASSELQATEAF

v_gene: TRBV6-6
len: 14
j_gene: TRBJ2-3
CDR3aa: ASISKVSGGLDTQY

v_gene: TRBV10-2
len: 11
j_gene: TRBJ2-1
CDR3aa: ASSGGPLNEQF

v_gene: TRBV15
len: 11
j_gene: TRBJ2-1
CDR3aa: ATSRVPGDKQF

v_gene: TRBV7-9
len: 12
j_gene: TRBJ2-7
CDR3aa: ASSLYPVGYEQY

v_gene: TRBV7-2
len: 12
j_gene: TRBJ2-5
CDR3aa: ASSLDRGDETQY

v_gene: TRBV7-9
len: 13
j_gene: TRBJ2-4
CDR3aa: ASSKGQGHKNIQY

v_gene: TRBV24-1
len: 12
j_gene: TRBJ2-3
CDR3aa: ATSGTGGSDTQY

v_gene: TRBV10-3
len: 12
j_gene: TRBJ2-7
CDR3aa: AIRGDVVSYEQY

v_gene: TRBV20-1
len: 10
j_gene: TRBJ2-3
CDR3aa: SAKAGVDTQY

v_gene: TRBV9
len: 15
j_gene: TRBJ2-5
CDR3aa: ASSILAGGPIPGTQY

v_gene: TRBV28
len: 14
j_gene: NA
CDR3aa: ASSSPSAGWSHEQY

v_gene: TRBV4-3
len: 14
j_gene: TRBJ2-3
CDR3aa: ASSQAIAGGPDTQY

v_gene: TRBV7-2
len: 12
j_gene: TRBJ2-5
CDR3aa: ASSSWTSDDEQY

v_gene: TRBV11-2
len: 9
j_gene: TRBJ2-7
CDR3aa: ASSPQDEQY

v_gene: TRBV7-9
len: 11
j_gene: TRBJ2-5
CDR3aa: ASSSDPGETQY

v_gene: TRBV4-1
len: 13
j_gene: TRBJ1-2
CDR3aa: ASSQPEGVGYGYT

v_gene: TRBV2
len: 12
j_gene: TRBJ2-5
CDR3aa: ASAGLAAYNEQY

v_gene: TRBV11-1
len: 19
j_gene: TRBJ2-1
CDR3aa: ASSHTFYGGEFSGRKNEQF

v_gene: TRBV11-2
len: 12
j_gene: TRBJ2-2
CDR3aa: ASRQGRNTGELF

v_gene: TRBV14
len: 13
j_gene: TRBJ2-4
CDR3aa: ASSHGLAGGHIQY

v_gene: TRBV5-1
len: 13
j_gene: TRBJ2-5
CDR3aa: ASSLVQGGGETQY

v_gene: TRBV28
len: 12
j_gene: TRBJ2-3
CDR3aa: ATYRDRAEDTRY